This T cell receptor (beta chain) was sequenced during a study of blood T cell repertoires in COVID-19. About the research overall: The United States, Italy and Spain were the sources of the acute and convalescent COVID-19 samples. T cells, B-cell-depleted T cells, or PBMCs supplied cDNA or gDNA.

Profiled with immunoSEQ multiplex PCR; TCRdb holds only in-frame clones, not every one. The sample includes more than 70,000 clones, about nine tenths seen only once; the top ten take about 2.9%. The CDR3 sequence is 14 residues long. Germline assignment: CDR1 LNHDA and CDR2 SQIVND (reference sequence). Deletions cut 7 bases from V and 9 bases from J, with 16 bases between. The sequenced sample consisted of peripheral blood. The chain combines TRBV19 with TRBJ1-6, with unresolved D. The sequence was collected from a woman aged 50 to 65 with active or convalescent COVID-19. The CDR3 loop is CASTYRRSISPLHF. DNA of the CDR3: TGTGCCAGTACCTACCGGAGGTCAATTTCACCCCTCCACTTT.